The clone carrying this T cell receptor beta chain was seen more than once but under ten times. This record belongs to a study of regulatory T cells in long-lasting Graves disease. Time point noted: newly diagnosed GD, antithyroid drugs for less than 3 months. Isolated PBMC RNA provided the starting material for the TCR library. Graves' disease diagnoses used American Thyroid Association guidelines. TCR beta libraries were built with iRepertoire HTBI primers and Arm-PCR of CDR3 regions. TCRdb re-derived calls from the multiplex PCR reads in MiXCR, one entry per CDR3 protein. The repertoire holds 440,000 or so distinct CDR3 sequences, with about 15% as singletons. CDR1 is MNHNS, CDR2 SASEGT, per germline. V was pared by 3 bases and J by 3 bases, with 10 bases of the junction left unmatched. The CDR3 covers 17 residues. These records were also assigned to another study, of T cells in Graves' hyperthyroidism and ophthalmopathy. Turning to that study: Hyperthyroidism, newly diagnosed and lasting under 2 months, affected patients aged 18 to 65. Clinicians diagnosed patients from clinical symptoms, serum thyroxine and TRAb, thyroid ultrasound and orbital computed tomography.

The chain employs TRBV6-1 and TRBJ2-1; 8 bases are a match to TRBD2. This receptor was taken from a woman in her 30s with Graves disease. The input for sequencing was peripheral blood mononuclear cells (PBMCs), taken at new diagnosis, from a patient treated with antithyroid drugs. The CDR3 bases are TGTGCCAGCAGTGAGGGAGCGGGAGTCTTTCTCTACAATGAGCAGTTCTTC. Encoded protein: CASSEGAGVFLYNEQFF.